This TCR beta chain came from a study of vaccination effects on CD4 cells after COVID-19 (dated by TCRdb to between 2021 and 2023). A note on the overall study: In the ViraFEST assay, PBMC were stimulated with viral peptide pools, and TCR sequencing was then used to find antigen-specific CD4+ T cell clonotypes based on their expansion. Altogether, some 11 COVID-19 convalescent patients and 4 SARS-CoV-2-naive healthy vaccine recipients made up the full study. Across the study, the median time from the second dose to post-vaccine sampling was 72 days (range 14 to 241). In both COVID-19 convalescent patients and infection-naive vaccine recipients, the study compared SARS-CoV-2 spike-specific CD4+ TCR repertoires from before mRNA vaccination with those from after it. Roughly 2.1 million PBMC per well were cultured in IMDM with 5% human AB serum, 10 IU/ml IL-2 and gentamicin, plus 10 ug/ml peptides. Cultures from other donors in the study were sequenced using the Oncomine TCR Beta short-read assay on an Illumina iSeq 100. Samples were taken from three convalescent patients early (day +14) and late (day +241, +227, +161 respectively) after vaccination.

After about 9 days of culture, CD4+ T cells were isolated with the EasySep CD4+ T cell isolation kit. PCR-confirmed SARS-CoV-2 infection had occurred in convalescent patients between March and December 2020, before the Alpha, Beta and Delta variants emerged in the United States. Each participant received two doses of an mRNA SARS-CoV-2 vaccine, either BNT162b2 or mRNA-1273. On days 3 and 7, half of the culture medium was replaced with fresh IL-2-containing medium. Unless otherwise noted, each peptide stimulation condition was cultured in triplicate wells. PBMC were separated from whole blood using Ficoll-Paque Plus gradient centrifugation and were then either cryopreserved at -140C or used fresh. Genomic DNA was extracted from cultured CD4+ T cells with the QIAamp micro DNA kit. The method was the immunoSEQ multiplex PCR assay. DNA from the CD4+ T cells that had been cultured and isolated underwent TCR beta CDR3 sequencing. On the study's bioinformatics: Non-productive TCR sequences were removed and reads were trimmed to the CDR3 region, keeping CDR3s of at least 7 amino acids. Antigen-specific clonotypes were identified with the MANAFEST web app by comparing expansion in peptide wells against reference cultures. To be called positive, a clone needed expansion at FDR<0.05 compared with the reference and with all other wells, an odds ratio greater than 5, and a frequency greater than 0.1% in two replicate wells. Cross-reactive clonotypes were defined as significantly expanded in SARS-CoV-2 spike wells and in at least one common cold coronavirus spike condition. Using the stringdist R package, CDR3 similarity was measured by Levenshtein distance, and unrooted trees were constructed with ape in R 3.6.1. This immuneACCESS table, as held by TCRdb, lists in-frame sequences with V and J called but not all clones. Of the missing ones, under half trace to an unresolved V gene in checked studies; the others have no known cause. Clone size and the V and J calls come from that table; the DNA yielded D and trimming. For this sample there are 40,000 to 45,000 clones; less than 85% appear just once. Together, the top ten hold 3% to 4.5% of the sample.

Study-level results and caveats: Among convalescent patients, the spike-reactive repertoire after vaccination was made up mainly of new vaccine-induced clones that were largely distinct from the clones induced by infection. Limitations of the study were the small number of convalescent patients and the absence of early post-infection timepoints. At late post-vaccination timepoints, both infection-induced and vaccine-induced clones showed marked clonal contraction, consistent with waning T cell responses.

Unmatched junction bases come to 6, with V trimmed by 7 bases and J by 5 bases. Via the germline V gene, CDR1 is MNHEY and CDR2 SVGAGI. The CDR3, cysteine through phenylalanine, is 14 amino acids long. Only CDR3 DNA is held: 42 bases, read in frame from base 1. Of note for this clone: The antigen this receptor binds is unknown. No much larger clone exists at a distance of one base, and base qualities are not known.

This sample comprised CD4+ T cells from PBMCs cultured without peptide, obtained after COVID-19 vaccination. The rearrangement combines TRBV6-5 with TRBJ2-1, with 9 middle bases fitting TRBD2. This clonotype was obtained from a human donor who had a prior SARS-CoV-2 infection. At the DNA level, the sequence is TGTGCCAGCATCTGGCGGGAGGGGGACAATGAGCAGTTCTTC. Protein translation: CASIWREGDNEQFF.